Listed here are 23 T cell receptor beta chains from one sample, sequenced in a study of metastatic and nonmetastatic thyroid tumors. Using MiXCR, TCRdb re-called clones from the PCR reads. Among approximately 17,000 clones listed, under 35% were seen once. Prior to thyroid surgery, none of the patients had received any treatment. The sample taken for sequencing was adjacent normal tissue. These receptors originate from a female donor with papillary thyroid cancer or a benign thyroid nodule (not recorded which). Some clones in this sample may be carry-over from other donors' samples.

V usage is TRBV6-1 and J usage is TRBJ2-1; no reliable D call. CDR1 and CDR2 (germline): MNHNS, SASEGT. This CDR3 spans 13 amino acids. The V gene lost 4 bases and the J gene lost 7 bases, with 11 bases spanning the gap. CDR3 protein: CASSAIIGNEQFF. The DNA for the CDR3 is TGTGCCAGCAGTGCGATTATAGGGAATGAGCAGTTCTTC.

In this sample, this clone turned up a few times. V is TRBV6-5 and J is TRBJ2-1, with 7 bases that match TRBD2. The germline gives CDR1 MNHEY, CDR2 SVGAGI. The CDR3 spans 15 residues. After removal of 2 bases from V and 8 bases from J, the junction contained 9 bases not matched to a gene. DNA for the CDR3: TGTGCCAGCAGTTACGGAGCGGGATCGTACGATGAGCAGTTCTTC. Encoded protein: CASSYGAGSYDEQFF.

This clone was counted only a few times. V is TRBV28 and J is TRBJ1-1, with 10 bases that match TRBD1. This CDR3 has 17 amino acids. Looked up from germline, CDR1 is MDHEN and CDR2 is SYDVKM. V was pared by 3 bases and J by 3 bases, with 10 bases of the junction left unmatched. The CDR3 region has the DNA TGTGCCAGCAGTTTTGGACCGGGACAGGGGATGTACACTGAAGCTTTCTTT. Amino acid sequence: CASSFGPGQGMYTEAFF.

This clone has only a few counts. The chain couples TRBV7-9 to TRBJ2-1; 9 bases agree with TRBD2. V shed 8 bases and J 14 bases; nucleotides not matched to a gene: 10. Germline CDR1 is SEHNR and CDR2 is FQNEAQ (reference sequence). The CDR3 is 12 residues long. CDR3 in DNA: TGTGCCAGCTCCCGAGGCGGGAGGGCCGAGTTCTTC. Its translation: CASSRGGRAEFF.

The sample holds a few counts of this clone. Since the CDR3 does not end with the conserved phenylalanine or tryptophan, this likely comes from a read error. The DNA is omitted, as the CDR3 cannot be located on it reliably, and the CDR3 follows TCRdb's listing. CDR3 in amino acids: CPISIDSTTYEQNL. The chain carries TRBV10-3 and TRBJ2-7. The germline CDR1 and CDR2 sequences are ENHRY and SYGVKD. The CDR3 totals 14 residues, both ends included.

This clone was counted a few times. The V gene is TRBV11-2, the J gene TRBJ2-3; 7 nucleotides agree with TRBD1. The length of the CDR3 is 15 residues. V dropped 5 bases and J dropped 3; count of bases not matched to a gene: 8. Per the germline V gene, CDR1 is SGHAT and CDR2 is FQNNGV. CDR3 DNA: TGTGCCAGCAGCGAAACAGGGGTAAAGACAGATACGCAGTATTTT. The encoded protein is CASSETGVKTDTQYF.

This clone has more than one count but fewer than ten. V usage is TRBV12-3 or TRBV12-4 and J usage is TRBJ2-7, with 7 positions matching TRBD1. Trimming cost V 5 bases and J 0 bases; bases outside gene matches: 7. This CDR3 is 15 amino acids long. The CDR3 reads CASSAPGDSSYEQYF. The CDR3 bases are TGTGCCAGCAGTGCCCCCGGGGACAGCTCCTACGAGCAGTACTTC.

The sample holds a few counts of this clone. The chain couples TRBV15 to TRBJ1-1; D gene uncertain. Germline V gene data show CDR1 as LNHNV and CDR2 as YYDKDF (reference sequence). This CDR3 region has 14 residues. V lost 3 bases and J lost 6, with 14 bases in between. The CDR3 loop is CATSSTMGSPEAFF. DNA of the CDR3: TGTGCCACCAGCAGTACCATGGGGTCGCCTGAAGCTTTCTTT.

This chain connects TRBV3-1 to TRBJ2-7; 9 bases are shared with TRBD1. This CDR3 is built from 13 residues. In germline, CDR1 is LGHDT, CDR2 YNNKEL (reference sequence). Trimming took 6 bases from V and 6 from J; bases not matched to a gene: 6. CDR3 sequence: CASRRTGDAEQYF. The CDR3 DNA is TGTGCCAGCAGAAGGACAGGGGATGCCGAGCAGTACTTC.

This clone was observed a few times. The chain couples TRBV6-2 or TRBV6-3 to TRBJ1-1, with a tentative D call TRBD1 (6 bases). Germline V CDR1 and CDR2: MNHEY, SVGEGT. This CDR3 contains 15 residues. The germline V and J ends were trimmed by 6 bases and 1 base, with 15 bases remaining between them. In nucleotides, the CDR3 is TGTGCCAGCAGCCCCCCGGGACACCGGAACACTGAAGCTTTCTTT. This gives the protein CASSPPGHRNTEAFF.

A note on this clone: The germline gene is not matched at one end of the junction; a read error may be the cause. V gene TRBV6-1 combines with J gene TRBJ2-3; D is perhaps TRBD2 (6 bases). Germline V CDR1 and CDR2: MNHNS, SASEGT. This CDR3 has 16 amino acids. The CDR3 is CASSDLGVTSTDAQYF. The CDR3 DNA sequence: TGTGCCAGCAGTGATCTGGGGGTCACTAGCACAGATGCGCAGTATTTT.

This clone was counted a few times. The V gene is TRBV28, the J gene TRBJ1-6; D call uncertain. Per germline, CDR1 MDHEN and CDR2 SYDVKM. The CDR3 consists of 17 residues. Trimming left V 5 bases short and J 8 bases short, with 22 bases between. CDR3 in DNA: TGTGCCAGCAGTCGTGGGTGGCGGGTGGTCCGGGATTCACCCCTCCACTTT. Translated: CASSRGWRVVRDSPLHF.

CDR3 DNA: TGTGCCAGCAGACCCGACAGGGTTTGGGATGAGCAGTTCTTC. This gives the protein CASRPDRVWDEQFF. V usage is TRBV6-1 and J usage is TRBJ2-1; 7 nucleotides align to TRBD1. Germline CDR1 reads MNHNS; CDR2 reads SASEGT. The CDR3 is made up of 14 amino acids. J gave up 8 bases and V 6 bases, and 10 bases lay outside the gene matches.

V usage is TRBV4-2 and J usage is TRBJ2-5, with 10 bases lining up with TRBD1. CDR1 is LGHNA, CDR2 YNFKEQ, per germline. Trimming at V came to 2 bases and at J to 2 bases, leaving 5 bases not matched to a gene. The CDR3 sequence is 16 residues long. The CDR3 is CASSQRTGGSQETQYF. Here the CDR3 DNA reads TGTGCCAGCAGCCAACGGACAGGGGGATCACAAGAGACCCAGTACTTC.

V and J are TRBV7-8 and TRBJ2-7, with 10 bases that match TRBD1. This CDR3 region has 16 residues. The V gene's germline CDR1 is SGHVS and CDR2 FQNEAQ. V gave up 1 base and J gave up 2 bases; unmatched junction bases: 5. In DNA, the CDR3 is TGTGCCAGCAGCTTAGAGGGGGGGACAGGGGCCTACGAGCAGTACTTC. Amino acids: CASSLEGGTGAYEQYF. The full variable domain, with the rest looked up from reference TRBV7-8 and TRBJ2-7, is GAGVSQSPRYKVAKRGQDVALRCDPISGHVSLFWYQQALGQGPEFLTYFQNEAQLDKSGLPSDRFFAERPEGSVSTLKIQRTQQEDSAVYLCASSLEGGTGAYEQYFGPGTRLTVT.

V is TRBV27 and J is TRBJ1-1; no reliable D call. V lost 7 bases and J lost 4, with 13 bases in between. The length of the CDR3 is 13 residues. Per the germline V gene, CDR1 is MNHEY and CDR2 is SMNVEV (reference sequence). This CDR3 is CASKPVGSTEAFF. Here the CDR3 DNA reads TGTGCCAGCAAACCGGTAGGAAGCACTGAAGCTTTCTTT.

The chain combines TRBV6-1 with TRBJ1-1; 8 nucleotides agree with TRBD1. The CDR3 is 16 amino acids. The germline V gene encodes CDR1 MNHNS and CDR2 SASEGT. V dropped 7 bases and J dropped 4; count of bases not matched to a gene: 14. The DNA of the CDR3 is TGTGCCAGCAACATCGGGACAGGAGCATTGAGCACTGAAGCTTTCTTT. This encodes CASNIGTGALSTEAFF.

This clone came up a few times. The J gene is TRBJ2-7, the V gene TRBV6-2 or TRBV6-3; 9 bases fit TRBD1. Germline loops: CDR1 MNHEY, CDR2 SVGEGT. This CDR3 region has 14 residues. The V gene end was trimmed by 2 bases and the J gene end by 6 bases; junction bases not matched to a gene: 5. The CDR3 nucleotides read TGTGCCAGCAGTTACATGGGACAGGGAGGCGAGCAGTACGTC. Translated: CASSYMGQGGEQYV.

This clone appeared a few times. J is TRBJ2-3 and V is TRBV6-1; 7 bases match TRBD1. Germline lookup yields CDR1 MNHNS and CDR2 SASEGT. Trimming took 11 bases from V and 0 from J; bases not matched to a gene: 8. CDR3 length: 14 amino acids. In DNA, the CDR3 is TGTGCCGCAGGGGGTCCTGAAAGCACAGATACGCAGTATTTT. As protein: CAAGGPESTDTQYF.

This clone turned up a few times. The CDR3 DNA sequence: TGCGCCAGCAGCTTGGTGGCTAGCGAGTACAATGAGCAGTTCTTC. Translated: CASSLVASEYNEQFF. V is TRBV5-1 and J is TRBJ2-1, with a possible D match to TRBD2 (6 bases). The CDR3 runs to 15 residues. Per germline, CDR1 SGHRS and CDR2 YFSETQ. The V end was cut by 0 bases, the J end by 4 bases, with 11 bases between.

There are many counts of this clone. The genes are TRBV6-1 and TRBJ2-7; TRBD2 might be the D (7 bases). V was clipped by 3 bases and J by 1 base, with 10 bases between them. CDR1 is MNHNS, CDR2 SASEGT, per germline. The CDR3 loop spans 14 amino acids. The CDR3 here is CASSERGRSYEQYF. DNA of the CDR3: TGTGCCAGCAGTGAGCGGGGGCGATCCTACGAGCAGTACTTC.

The rearrangement links TRBV30 to TRBJ1-6, with D hard to call. V was clipped by 5 bases and J by 1 base, with 9 bases between them. CDR3 length equals 14 residues. Germline lookup yields CDR1 GTSNPN and CDR2 SVGIG (reference sequence). The DNA for the CDR3 is TGTGCCTGGGTCCTGAAGTCCTATAATTCACCCCTCCACTTT. This encodes CAWVLKSYNSPLHF.

By share, this clone ranks as medium-sized (0.01 to 0.1%). V usage is TRBV7-2 and J usage is TRBJ2-1; perhaps TRBD2 as D (6 bases). The CDR3 spans 14 residues. V was cut by 1 base and J by 6 bases, with 10 bases left in between. The germline V gene encodes CDR1 SGHTA and CDR2 FQGNSA. CDR3 DNA: TGTGCCAGCAGCTTAGTGGAGGGAGGCAATGAGCAGTTCTTC. Protein: CASSLVEGGNEQFF.